What follows are 23 T cell receptor beta chains derived from one specimen sequenced in a study of spatial heterogeneity in lung cancer. TCRdb recomputed calls from the 5' RACE reads with MiXCR, one row per CDR3 protein. The sample carries approximately 93,000 distinct CDR3 sequences, just under 20% recorded once. Time point defined: blood at routine non-recurrence follow-up after resection. This specimen was PBMCs, taken at follow-up. These receptors all come from a male donor with early-stage non-small cell lung cancer.

The CDR3 DNA reads TGTGCCAGCAGTTTAGCGCAGGGAGGACAGCCCCAGCATTTT. It codes for CASSLAQGGQPQHF. The rearrangement joins TRBV12-3 or TRBV12-4 to TRBJ1-5; the D gene is possibly TRBD1 (5 bases). The length of the CDR3 is 14 residues. Trimming removed 0 bases from V and 7 bases from J, with 10 bases in between.

This clonotype was counted between two and nine times. The rearrangement uses TRBV6-1 and TRBJ2-5; D gene ambiguous. Trimming pared 3 bases from V and 5 bases from J, leaving 10 bases between. This CDR3 is built from 13 residues. The germline CDR1 and CDR2 sequences are MNHNS and SASEGT. The CDR3 spells CASSDIPGETQYF. CDR3 sequence (DNA): TGTGCCAGCAGTGATATCCCCGGGGAGACCCAGTACTTC.

This clonotype was seen more than once but under ten times. The V gene is TRBV19, the J gene TRBJ1-2; D is possibly TRBD1 (5 bases). This CDR3 is 15 amino acids long. Trimming took 7 bases from V and 5 from J, leaving 20 bases between them. The germline V gene encodes CDR1 LNHDA and CDR2 SQIVND (reference sequence). The CDR3 reads CASTAAWGLTYGYTF. The CDR3 DNA reads as TGTGCCAGTACTGCCGCGTGGGGACTGACTTATGGCTACACCTTC.

This clonotype came up a few times. CDR3 in amino acids: CASGRDGAYEQYF. The CDR3 nucleotides are TGTGCCAGTGGCCGGGACGGAGCCTACGAGCAGTACTTC. The chain has TRBV27 and TRBJ2-7; either TRBD1 or TRBD2 may supply D (5 bases each). In germline, CDR1 is MNHEY, CDR2 SMNVEV (reference sequence). CDR3 length: 13 amino acids. V was shortened by 9 bases and J by 2 bases, with 14 bases between the two germline ends.

This clonotype was seen more than once but under ten times. The CDR3 region is CASSPGAASSTDTQYF. The CDR3 DNA is TGTGCCAGCTCACCGGGGGCAGCCTCTAGCACAGATACGCAGTATTTT. The chain couples TRBV18 to TRBJ2-3, with D possibly being TRBD1 (6 bases). The CDR3 contains 16 residues. The ends were cut back, 3 bases at V and 0 bases at J, with 13 bases in the middle. From germline, CDR1 is KGHSH and CDR2 LQKENI.

This clonotype was found a few times. The rearrangement uses TRBV6-5 and TRBJ2-7; 7 bases are shared with TRBD1. Germline V gives CDR1 MNHEY, CDR2 SVGAGI. The V segment lost 4 bases and the J segment 6 bases; nucleotides outside the gene matches: 6. The CDR3 loop spans 13 amino acids. The chain's CDR3 is CASSSGTAREQYF. Here the CDR3 DNA reads TGTGCCAGCAGTTCCGGGACAGCTCGCGAGCAGTACTTC.

A word on this clonotype: One junction end does not reproduce the germline sequence, and a read error may be involved. The chain's CDR3 is CARSPLPLRDRPTNYGYTF. In nucleotides, the CDR3 is TGCGCCCGCAGCCCCCTCCCATTGAGAGACAGGCCAACTAACTATGGCTACACCTTC. V usage is TRBV4-1 and J usage is TRBJ1-2, with D perhaps matching TRBD1 (6 bases). Germline CDR1 is MGHRA and CDR2 is YSYEKL. The CDR3 is 19 amino acids.

The chain links TRBV7-8 to TRBJ1-2; 9 bases fit TRBD1. From germline, CDR1 is SGHVS and CDR2 FQNEAQ. V was pared by 5 bases and J by 7 bases, with 14 bases of the junction left unmatched. The CDR3 loop spans 16 amino acids. The CDR3 region is CASSPTSPGTGTGYTF. CDR3 coding DNA: TGTGCCAGCAGCCCTACCTCCCCCGGGACAGGGACTGGCTACACCTTC. The complete variable domain, with remaining parts taken from reference TRBV7-8 and TRBJ1-2, reads GAGVSQSPRYKVAKRGQDVALRCDPISGHVSLFWYQQALGQGPEFLTYFQNEAQLDKSGLPSDRFFAERPEGSVSTLKIQRTQQEDSAVYLCASSPTSPGTGTGYTFGSGTRLTVV.

Only one count was recorded for this clonotype. The V gene is TRBV4-3, the J gene TRBJ2-1, with a weak D call TRBD1 (6 bases). With 2 bases removed from V and 8 bases from J, the gap between germline ends came to 10 bases. CDR3 size: 13 residues. Germline values: CDR1 LGHNA, CDR2 YSLEER. The chain's CDR3 is CASSQLKGDEQFF. DNA for the CDR3: TGCGCCAGCAGCCAACTTAAGGGGGATGAGCAGTTCTTC.

The chain uses TRBV2 and TRBJ1-1; the D gene is possibly TRBD1 (5 bases). Deletions cut 1 base from V and 4 bases from J, with 13 bases between. The germline V gene has CDR1 SNHLY and CDR2 FYNNEI. The CDR3 spans 15 residues. The chain's CDR3 is CASSEEGTSGTEAFF. For the CDR3, the DNA is TGTGCCAGCAGTGAAGAAGGGACTTCGGGCACTGAAGCTTTCTTT.

The genes are TRBV29-1 and TRBJ2-3; D uncertain. CDR3 length equals 14 residues. Germline values: CDR1 SQVTM, CDR2 ANQGSEA. Trimming pared 8 bases from V and 0 bases from J, leaving 15 bases between. The DNA for the CDR3 is TGCAGCTTCGAGGACGAGCGTAGCACAGATACGCAGTATTTT. Protein product: CSFEDERSTDTQYF.

This clonotype came up many times. The chain carries TRBV20-1 and TRBJ1-1, with a possible D match to TRBD1 (6 bases). The length of the CDR3 is 16 residues. CDR1 DFQATT and CDR2 SNEGSKA come from the germline V gene (reference sequence). V was trimmed by 0 bases and J by 1 base, leaving 15 bases between them. CDR3 protein: CSARDGGGQSNTEAFF. CDR3 nucleotides: TGCAGTGCTAGAGATGGCGGGGGGCAGTCGAACACTGAAGCTTTCTTT.

This clonotype was seen ten or more times. The DNA is omitted, as the CDR3 cannot be located on it reliably, and the CDR3 follows TCRdb's listing. The chain carries TRBV7-5 and TRBJ1-6; TRBD1 is taken as the D call from the table, unchecked against the DNA. TRBV7-5 is marked as a pseudogene. The CDR3 is 18 amino acids in total, end residues counted. The CDR3: CISVSEAFRDRVNSPLHF.

This clonotype was detected a few times. This chain links TRBV4-1 with TRBJ1-1, with D unresolved. V was clipped by 0 bases and J by 2 bases, with 13 bases between them. Germline V CDR1 and CDR2: MGHRA, YSYEKL. The CDR3 runs to 16 residues. CDR3 sequence reads: CASSQDLGSHNTEAFF. In DNA form, the CDR3 reads TGCGCCAGCAGCCAAGATTTGGGCAGTCATAACACTGAAGCTTTCTTT.

This clonotype was counted between two and nine times. The chain recombines TRBV7-2 with TRBJ2-7; 7 bases line up with TRBD2. Per germline, CDR1 SGHTA and CDR2 FQGNSA. The CDR3 consists of 14 residues. Losses at the gene ends were 5 bases for V and 6 bases for J; bases not matched to a gene: 10. CDR3: CASSPAAGLFEQYV. The CDR3 nucleotides read TGTGCCAGCAGCCCGGCGGCGGGACTATTCGAGCAGTACGTC.

This clonotype has a handful of counts. The chain combines TRBV29-1 with TRBJ1-4; TRBD1 agrees at 8 bases. Germline trimming cut 6 bases from V and 6 bases from J; bases unmatched to any gene: 6. The CDR3 has 13 amino acids. Germline CDR1 reads SQVTM; CDR2 reads ANQGSEA. CDR3 DNA sequence: TGCAGCGTCCTGGACAGGGAGTATGAAAAACTGTTTTTT. Protein sequence: CSVLDREYEKLFF.

This clonotype turned up a few times. The rearrangement uses TRBV7-3 and TRBJ2-3, with D uncertain. CDR3 length: 13 residues. Germline V lookup: CDR1 SGHTA, CDR2 FQGTGA. The V and J ends lost 5 bases and 6 bases respectively, with 12 bases between them. The CDR3: CASSLLISDTQYF. The CDR3 DNA is TGTGCCAGCAGCCTCCTCATCTCGGATACGCAGTATTTT.

CDR3 nucleotide sequence: TGTGCCATCAGTTTTGGTTCGCCTAGCACAGATACGCAGTATTTT. Translation gives CAISFGSPSTDTQYF. V gene TRBV10-3 combines with J gene TRBJ2-3; no clear D gene. V was shortened by 5 bases and J by 0 bases, with 12 bases between the two germline ends. The CDR3 has 15 residues. Germline lookup yields CDR1 ENHRY and CDR2 SYGVKD.

J is TRBJ2-2 and V is TRBV6-1; D gene uncertain. V was trimmed by 1 base and J by 7 bases, leaving 1 base between them. Germline V lookup: CDR1 MNHNS, CDR2 SASEGT. The CDR3 has 11 amino acids. In nucleotides, the CDR3 is TGTGCCAGCAGTGAAGGCGGGGAGCTGTTTTTT. It is translated as CASSEGGELFF.

This clonotype has more than one count but fewer than ten. This rearrangement joins TRBV2 to TRBJ1-1; D not certain. Trimming took 5 bases from V and 2 from J, leaving 12 bases between them. Germline CDR1 and CDR2: SNHLY and FYNNEI. The CDR3 has 14 residues. CDR3: CASSFEGSNTEAFF. As DNA, the CDR3 is TGTGCCAGCAGTTTTGAAGGGAGTAACACTGAAGCTTTCTTT.

The gene calls are TRBV12-3 or TRBV12-4 and TRBJ1-2; D uncertain. The CDR3 has 12 residues. With 6 bases removed from V and 8 bases from J, the gap between germline ends came to 13 bases. CDR3 bases: TGTGCCAGCAGCCCGGGTGTCTCGGGCTACACCTTC. Translation gives CASSPGVSGYTF.

This sequence joins TRBV5-4 and TRBJ2-2, with a tentative D call TRBD2 (5 bases). Trimming removed 3 bases from V and 7 bases from J, with 10 bases in between. This CDR3 has 13 amino acids. Germline V gene data show CDR1 as SGHNT and CDR2 as YYREEE (reference sequence). The CDR3 region is CASSSVGVGELFF. DNA for the CDR3: TGTGCCAGCAGCTCCGTCGGGGTCGGGGAGCTGTTTTTT.

The V gene is TRBV18, the J gene TRBJ1-1; D unresolved. V lost 5 bases to trimming and J lost 5 bases, with 18 bases between them. The CDR3 has 15 residues. Germline V CDR1 and CDR2: KGHSH, LQKENI. The CDR3 loop is CASSTPPVGRTEAFF. The DNA for the CDR3 is TGTGCCAGCTCAACCCCGCCGGTGGGTAGGACTGAAGCTTTCTTT. The entire variable domain, with the rest obtained from reference TRBV18 and TRBJ1-1, is as follows: NAGVMQNPRHLVRRRGQEARLRCSPMKGHSHVYWYRQLPEEGLKFMVYLQKENIIDESGMPKERFSAEFPKEGPSILRIQQVVRGDSAAYFCASSTPPVGRTEAFFGQGTRLTVV.